What follows describes a single T cell receptor (beta chain). After extraction with the RNeasy kit, roughly 0.5 to 1 ug of the RNA was reverse transcribed using random hexamers. TCRdb used MiXCR to reprocess the immunoSEQ multiplex PCR reads, holding one entry per CDR3 protein. Found here are approximately 190,000 distinct CDR3 sequences, 90% to 95% of them singletons; the top ten hold roughly 0.088%. Germline-derived CDR1 and CDR2 are LNHNV and YYDKDF (reference sequence). This CDR3 spans 15 amino acids. V lost 2 bases, J lost 6 bases, and 16 bases lay in between. The record originates from a study of CD8 T cells in Susac syndrome. In blood CD8+ and CD4+ T cells, TCR beta underwent sequencing. While CD8+ and CD4+ T cells were isolated negatively, TEMRA cells were enriched by FACS.

The TCR comes from a human donor with multiple sclerosis. Sequences were obtained from CD4+ T cells from PBMCs. The V and J genes are TRBV15 and TRBJ1-1; D is ambiguous. CDR3 in amino acids: CATSRRTTTVAEAFF. In DNA, the CDR3 is TGTGCCACCAGCAGAAGGACCACCACTGTAGCTGAAGCTTTCTTT. The full variable domain, rest sourced from reference TRBV15 and TRBJ1-1, is DAMVIQNPRYQVTQFGKPVTLSCSQTLNHNVMYWYQQKSSQAPKLLFHYYDKDFNNEADTPDNFQSRRPNTSFCFLDIRSPGLGDTAMYLCATSRRTTTVAEAFFGQGTRLTVV.